This TCR beta chain was recorded in a study of cytomegalovirus exposure and HLA in healthy donors. V shed 5 bases, J shed 5 bases, and the junction held 3 bases outside the gene matches. Looked up from germline, CDR1 is SGHTA and CDR2 is FQGTGA. The CDR3 covers 14 residues. The PCR used 60 Vbeta and 13 Jbeta primers. The assay was immunoSEQ multiplex PCR, and TCRdb's table has in-frame clones only and misses some. The sample comprises about 100,000 clones, approximately 72% of which are singletons, and roughly 7.1% rests with the top ten. This TCR was recovered from a man in his forties in good health and CMV-seropositive. The J gene is TRBJ1-6, the V gene TRBV7-3, with 7 nucleotides matching TRBD1. The sample comprised PBMCs. CDR3 bases: TGTGCCAGCAGCACGGGACAGAATAATTCACCCCTCCACTTT. Residues: CASSTGQNNSPLHF.